These T cell receptor beta chains were read from a single sample in a study of shared clonotypes between healthy human individuals. TCRdb keeps only in-frame clones here, not all; method: immunoSEQ multiplex PCR. This sample has millions of clones, with approximately 95% found just once. The sample was naive CD8+ T cells sorted from blood. The receptors originated from a man younger than 30 in good health. CDR3s include the opening cysteine and the closing phenylalanine or tryptophan. D genes are given only for firm matches. Where a row states a size, it is once, few, many or the class of an expanded clone; other rows omit it.

TRBJ2-7	TRBD1	TRBV10-3	.	TGTGCCATCGCACCGGGACAGGGCACCTACGAGCAGTACTTC	CAIAPGQGTYEQYF
TRBJ1-3	.	TRBV20-1	.	TGCAGTGCTCGGGACGGAAACACCATATATTTT	CSARDGNTIYF
TRBJ2-5	.	TRBV10-3	.	TGTGCCATCAGGGGGGCGTTCCAAGAGACCCAGTACTTC	CAIRGAFQETQYF
TRBJ2-3	.	TRBV5-6	.	TGTGCCAGCAGCTTGTACGGAGGGGGCGTAACAGATACGCAGTATTTT	CASSLYGGGVTDTQYF
TRBJ1-5	.	TRBV7-9	.	TGTGCCAGCAGCTTGGGGGGTGGTGATAGCAATCAGCCCCAGCATTTT	CASSLGGGDSNQPQHF
TRBJ1-1	.	TRBV20-1	once	TGCAGTGCTAGAGAGACTGAAGCTTTCTTT	CSARETEAFF
TRBJ1-1	.	TRBV4-1	.	TGCGCCAGCAGCCAGAGAGGTGGCACTGAAGCTTTCTTT	CASSQRGGTEAFF
TRBJ2-1	TRBD2	TRBV27	.	TGTGCCAGCAGTTCTATCGGGACTAGCGGGGGTTACAATGAGCAGTTCTTC	CASSSIGTSGGYNEQFF
TRBJ2-7	TRBD2	TRBV7-9	.	TGTGCCAGCAGCGCCCAACTAGCGGGAGATTACGAGCAGTACTTC	CASSAQLAGDYEQYF
TRBJ2-1	.	TRBV7-9	.	TGTGCCAGCAGCTTAACTTTTTCAGGACTGCAGTTCTTC	CASSLTFSGLQFF
TRBJ2-3	.	TRBV9	.	TGTGCCAGCAGCATAGCGGTGGCGGAGTTAGACACAGATACGCAGTATTTT	CASSIAVAELDTDTQYF
TRBJ2-7	TRBD1	TRBV7-9	.	TGTGCCAGCAGCTTAGGAGATGGGGGACAGACCTACGAGCAGTACTTC	CASSLGDGGQTYEQYF
TRBJ2-7	TRBD2	TRBV12-5	.	TGTGCTAGTGGTACCTCCGGGACTAGCGGGAATTCCTACGAGCAGTACTTC	CASGTSGTSGNSYEQYF
TRBJ2-5	.	TRBV28	.	TGTGCCAGCAGTTCCCCGGGCAGGGAAGAGACCCAGTACTTC	CASSSPGREETQYF
TRBJ2-7	.	TRBV4-3	.	TGCGCCAGCAGCCAAGGACATACTGGCTACGAGCAGTACTTC	CASSQGHTGYEQYF
TRBJ2-2	.	TRBV28	once	TGTGCCAGCGTGCTTATGGGGAGCACCGGGGAGCTGTTTTTT	CASVLMGSTGELFF
TRBJ2-7	.	TRBV28	.	TGTGCCAGCAGATCTCAGAGGAGCTCCTACGAGCAGTACTTC	CASRSQRSSYEQYF
TRBJ2-2	.	TRBV30	.	TGTGCCTGGAGTGTATCACCTAGGCACTCGTCACTTTCGAACACCGGGGAGCTGTTTTTT	CAWSVSPRHSSLSNTGELFF
TRBJ2-7	.	TRBV7-9	.	TGTGCCAGCAGCTTAAAGGGGTTCGAGCAGTACTTC	CASSLKGFEQYF
TRBJ1-2	TRBD1	TRBV6-6	.	TGTGCCAGCAGTTACGCTGGACAGGACTATGGCTACACCTTC	CASSYAGQDYGYTF
TRBJ2-1	TRBD2	TRBV7-9	.	TGTGCCCTCCTGGAGGAGCGGGAGTTCTACAATGAGCAGTTCTTC	CALLEEREFYNEQFF
TRBJ2-5	TRBD2	TRBV30	.	TGTGCCTGGAGTCCGAGCGGGGGCCGGGCCCAGTACTTC	CAWSPSGGRAQYF
TRBJ1-1	TRBD1	TRBV6-6	.	TGTGCCAGCAACCGACAGGGAAACACTGAAGCTTTCTTT	CASNRQGNTEAFF
TRBJ2-7	.	TRBV7-9	.	TGTGCCAGCAGCTTAAGTGACGCCTACGAGCAGTACTTC	CASSLSDAYEQYF
TRBJ2-1	TRBD2	TRBV2	.	TGTGCCAGCAGACAAAGTCCTAGCGGGAATTACAATGAGCAGTTCTTC	CASRQSPSGNYNEQFF
TRBJ2-7	.	TRBV7-6	once	TGTGCCAGCAGCGTCGGGACTGGCTACGAGCAGTACTTC	CASSVGTGYEQYF
TRBJ2-5	.	TRBV13	.	TGTGCCAGCAGCCCCGAAGGGGAGACCCAGTACTTC	CASSPEGETQYF
TRBJ2-3	.	TRBV6-5	.	TGTGCCAGCAGTTACTCACAGGGTGGGGGGACGCAGTATTTT	CASSYSQGGGTQYF
TRBJ2-1	TRBD2	TRBV19	.	TGTGCCAGTAGTTTCACTAGCGGATTCTACAATGAGCAGTTCTTC	CASSFTSGFYNEQFF
TRBJ2-1	.	TRBV6-5	.	TGTGCCAGCAGTTACGGTGAGAGAGATGAGCAGTTCTTC	CASSYGERDEQFF
TRBJ2-3	.	TRBV27	.	TGTGCCAGCATAGCTCCGGCCGATAGCACAGATACGCAGTATTTT	CASIAPADSTDTQYF
TRBJ2-1	TRBD2	TRBV4-3	few	TGCGCCAGCAGCCAGGGACTAGCGGGTATTGAGCAGTTCTTC	CASSQGLAGIEQFF
TRBJ2-4	.	TRBV19	.	TGTGCCAGTAGTCTCATAGCCAAAAACATTCAGTACTTC	CASSLIAKNIQYF
TRBJ2-7	.	TRBV2	.	TGTGCCAGCAGGTTACAAGGCTCCCAGGAGCAGTACTTC	CASRLQGSQEQYF
TRBJ1-2	.	TRBV5-6	.	TGTGCCAGCAGCTTGGAAAGCACGGCAGGTTTCGGCCGCTATGGCTACACCTTC	CASSLESTAGFGRYGYTF
TRBJ1-1	.	TRBV4-1	once	TGCGCCAGCAGCCAAGAGGCGAGTTACTACACTGAAGCTTTCTTT	CASSQEASYYTEAFF
TRBJ1-1	.	TRBV6-1	.	TGTGCCAGCAGTGAATGGGACGACATGAACACTGAAGCTTTCTTT	CASSEWDDMNTEAFF
TRBJ2-2	.	TRBV2	.	TGTGCCAGCAGGGGGGCAGGGAGGAACACCGGGGAGCTGTTTTTT	CASRGAGRNTGELFF
TRBJ2-7	.	TRBV27	.	TGTGCCAGCAGTTTGAGGGGCGACGAGCAGTACTTC	CASSLRGDEQYF
TRBJ1-4	.	TRBV6-5	.	TGTGCCAGCAGTTACTCGCGGGGGACTAATGAAAAACTGTTTTTT	CASSYSRGTNEKLFF
TRBJ1-1	.	TRBV6-5	few	TGTGCCAGCAGTGTGACAGAGAACACTGAAGCTTTCTTT	CASSVTENTEAFF
TRBJ2-1	.	TRBV7-9	.	TGTGCCAGCAGCACCCGAGAGGGGGTCTACAATGAGCAGTTCTTC	CASSTREGVYNEQFF
TRBJ2-2	.	TRBV4-3	once	TGCGCCAGCAGCCAATTACCGGGGACCGGGGAGCTGTTTTTT	CASSQLPGTGELFF
TRBJ2-7	.	TRBV4-1	.	TGCGCCAGCAGCCAAGACGGACTAATATACGAGCAGTACTTC	CASSQDGLIYEQYF
TRBJ2-1	.	TRBV10-1	once	TGCGCCAGCAGTTTCCACAGCGTCGGCGAGCAGTTCTTC	CASSFHSVGEQFF
TRBJ2-1	.	TRBV7-9	.	TGTGCCAGCAGCCCCTGGGACGGGATAAGTGAGCAGTTCTTC	CASSPWDGISEQFF
TRBJ2-7	TRBD2	TRBV19	.	TGTGCCAGTAGTATGGGGACTAGCTACGAGCAGTACTTC	CASSMGTSYEQYF